One and the same sample provided the 21 T cell receptor beta chains below, sequenced in a study of radiotherapy plus CTLA-4 blockade in lung cancer. Data came from immunoSEQ multiplex PCR; TCRdb stores just in-frame clones and leaves some out. The sample shows approximately 77,000 clones, under 80% of them seen only once. The sequenced sample was peripheral blood, obtained from a patient treated with radiotherapy plus ipilimumab. The receptor set was obtained from a human donor with non-small cell lung cancer whose response to radiotherapy plus ipilimumab could not be evaluated. Some clones in this sample may be carry-over from other donors' samples.

This clone has only a few counts. The J gene is TRBJ2-7, the V gene TRBV6-1; TRBD1 matches at 12 bases. Germline CDR1 is MNHNS and CDR2 is SASEGT. CDR3 length: 14 residues. V lost 6 bases, J lost 6 bases, and 6 bases stayed unmatched. CDR3 DNA: TGTGCCAGCAGGTGGGGACAGGGGGCTGGCGAGCAGTACTTC. Translated, it gives CASRWGQGAGEQYF.

Written as DNA, the CDR3 is TGCGCCAGCAGCTTGGATGGACAGGGGTCAGATACGCAGTATTTT. This translates into CASSLDGQGSDTQYF. The V call is TRBV5-1, the J call TRBJ2-3, with 9 nucleotides matching TRBD1. The CDR3 contains 15 residues. V trimming: 0 bases; J trimming: 4 bases; junction bases outside the gene matches: 3. From germline, CDR1 is SGHRS and CDR2 YFSETQ. Using reference TRBV5-1 and TRBJ2-3 for the parts outside the CDR3, the full variable domain is KAGVTQTPRYLIKTRGQQVTLSCSPISGHRSVSWYQQTPGQGLQFLFEYFSETQRNKGNFPGRFSGRQFSNSRSEMNVSTLELGDSALYLCASSLDGQGSDTQYFGPGTRLTVL.

This chain joins TRBV5-1 and TRBJ2-5, with D uncertain. The germline V gene has CDR1 SGHRS and CDR2 YFSETQ. The length of the CDR3 is 14 residues. The V end was cut by 0 bases, the J end by 1 base, with 7 bases between. In nucleotides, the CDR3 is TGCGCCAGCAGCTTGGGGCGGCTCCAAGAGACCCAGTACTTC. The encoded protein is CASSLGRLQETQYF.

The V and J genes are TRBV19 and TRBJ1-6; D unresolved. V was cut by 2 bases and J by 8 bases, with 13 bases left in between. The CDR3 is 15 amino acids. The V gene's germline CDR1 is LNHDA and CDR2 SQIVND (reference sequence). CDR3 DNA sequence: TGTGCCAGTAGTATATCGGTTCAGGCCGATTCACCCCTCCACTTT. Its protein product is CASSISVQADSPLHF.

This clone was picked up one time. This rearrangement joins TRBV27 to TRBJ2-3, with 10 bases aligning to TRBD2. J was trimmed by 5 bases and V by 4 bases; bases with no gene match: 9. Germline V gene sequence: CDR1 MNHEY, CDR2 SMNVEV (reference sequence). The CDR3 sequence is 16 residues long. The CDR3 DNA reads as TGTGCCAGCAGTTCGACCCTAGCGGGGGCTGGAGATACGCAGTATTTT. As protein: CASSSTLAGAGDTQYF.

This rearrangement joins TRBV11-2 to TRBJ2-5, with 13 bases aligning to TRBD2. Germline loops: CDR1 SGHAT, CDR2 FQNNGV. The CDR3 is 15 residues long. V trimming: 4 bases; J trimming: 5 bases; junction bases outside the gene matches: 4. The CDR3 DNA sequence: TGTGCCAGCAGCTGGGGACTAGCGGGGATGGAGACCCAGTACTTC. This encodes CASSWGLAGMETQYF.

In this sample, this clone turned up once. The chain combines TRBV28 with TRBJ1-5, with a possible D match to TRBD1 (6 bases). The CDR3 has 17 amino acids. The germline V gene encodes CDR1 MDHEN and CDR2 SYDVKM. V was clipped by 7 bases and J by 0 bases, with 19 bases between them. As DNA, the CDR3 is TGTGCCAGCACCAATGTGGGAGGGGGAGTTAGCAATCAGCCCCAGCATTTT. It specifies CASTNVGGGVSNQPQHF.

The chain links TRBV6-5 to TRBJ1-2, with D unresolved. The V end was cut by 0 bases, the J end by 4 bases, with 15 bases between. Germline CDR1 is MNHEY and CDR2 is SVGAGI. The CDR3 length is 16 residues. CDR3 nucleotides: TGTGCCAGCAGTTACTCCCCGCCCGGGTCCTCCTATGGCTACACCTTC. This sequence encodes CASSYSPPGSSYGYTF.

The chain recombines TRBV30 with TRBJ1-1, with TRBD1 matching over 7 bases. The CDR3 is made up of 13 amino acids. Germline loops: CDR1 GTSNPN, CDR2 SVGIG (reference sequence). V lost 2 bases to trimming and J lost 1 base; unmatched junction nucleotides: 1. This CDR3 is CAWSRQGNTEAFF. CDR3 coding DNA: TGTGCCTGGAGTCGACAGGGGAACACTGAAGCTTTCTTT.

The genes are TRBV4-1 and TRBJ2-3; 9 nucleotides match TRBD2. V gave up 3 bases and J gave up 2 bases; unmatched junction bases: 6. The CDR3 is made up of 16 amino acids. Germline V gene data show CDR1 as MGHRA and CDR2 as YSYEKL. The CDR3 DNA reads as TGCGCCAGCAGCCAGGTTAGCGGGGGTTTCACAGATACGCAGTATTTT. Its protein is CASSQVSGGFTDTQYF.

The rearrangement joins TRBV6-6 to TRBJ2-1, with 10 bases that match TRBD1. CDR1 and CDR2 from the germline V gene are MNHNY and SVGAGI (reference sequence). CDR3 size: 15 residues. The junction had 12 bases not matched to a gene; V was cut back by 6 bases and J by 10 bases. The CDR3 loop is CASSHSRDRGREQFF. Written as DNA, the CDR3 is TGTGCCAGCAGCCACTCCCGGGACAGGGGAAGGGAGCAGTTCTTC.

In this sample, this clone turned up a few times. The CDR3 DNA reads as TGTGCCAGCAGCCCCGGACAGGTTATGGATGGCTACACCTTC. It translates to CASSPGQVMDGYTF. The chain couples TRBV5-8 to TRBJ1-2; TRBD1 matches 7 bases. From germline, CDR1 is SGHTS and CDR2 YDEGEE. V was pared by 4 bases and J by 6 bases, with 9 bases of the junction left unmatched. The CDR3 length is 14 residues.

V gene TRBV4-1 combines with J gene TRBJ1-1; no reliable D call. V lost 1 base and J 0 bases, leaving 6 bases between the germline ends. Germline assignment: CDR1 MGHRA and CDR2 YSYEKL. This CDR3 contains 14 residues. Here the CDR3 reads CASSQAVLNTEAFF. CDR3 DNA: TGCGCCAGCAGCCAAGCAGTCCTGAACACTGAAGCTTTCTTT.

The CDR3 bases are TGTGCCAGCAGTTACGTAGCCTACGAGCAGTACTTC. Protein: CASSYVAYEQYF. The chain couples TRBV6-5 to TRBJ2-7, with D hard to call. This CDR3 has 12 residues. V dropped 2 bases and J dropped 2 bases, with 4 bases sitting between them. Per germline, CDR1 MNHEY and CDR2 SVGAGI.

This chain joins TRBV28 and TRBJ1-2, with D possibly being TRBD1 (6 bases). Germline lookup yields CDR1 MDHEN and CDR2 SYDVKM. Deletions cut 5 bases from V and 6 bases from J, with 13 bases between. CDR3 size: 13 residues. The chain's CDR3 is CASSPTGYDGYTF. In nucleotides, the CDR3 is TGTGCCAGCAGTCCAACAGGGTATGATGGCTACACCTTC.

This chain joins TRBV6-1 and TRBJ1-1, with 8 bases aligning to TRBD1. V lost 2 bases, J lost 7 bases, and 9 bases stayed unmatched. This CDR3 has 15 amino acids. CDR1 MNHNS and CDR2 SASEGT come from the germline V gene. The CDR3, as DNA: TGTGCCAGCAGTGAACTAACAGGGGGGTTCAGTGAAGCTTTCTTT. As protein: CASSELTGGFSEAFF.

This clone was counted a few times. The V call is TRBV5-1, the J call TRBJ2-5; D may be TRBD2 (5 bases). Trimming pared 4 bases from V and 3 bases from J, leaving 25 bases between. The CDR3 covers 18 residues. Germline V gives CDR1 SGHRS, CDR2 YFSETQ. The chain's CDR3 is CASSIGRSSPMRKETQYF. The DNA for the CDR3 is TGCGCCAGCAGCATTGGGAGATCCAGCCCGATGAGGAAAGAGACCCAGTACTTC. The whole variable domain, filled in from reference TRBV5-1 and TRBJ2-5, reads KAGVTQTPRYLIKTRGQQVTLSCSPISGHRSVSWYQQTPGQGLQFLFEYFSETQRNKGNFPGRFSGRQFSNSRSEMNVSTLELGDSALYLCASSIGRSSPMRKETQYFGPGTRLLVL.

CDR3 in DNA: TGTGCCAGCAGTCACCAGGGGCGCGGCTACACCTTC. Encoded protein: CASSHQGRGYTF. The chain has TRBV6-1 and TRBJ1-2, with a tentative D call TRBD1 (6 bases). This CDR3 is built from 12 residues. Trimming removed 5 bases from V and 8 bases from J, with 12 bases in between. Germline-derived CDR1 and CDR2 are MNHNS and SASEGT.

The chain combines TRBV7-2 with TRBJ2-3; 11 bases map to TRBD2. This CDR3 has 15 residues. Losses at the gene ends were 5 bases for V and 1 base for J; bases not matched to a gene: 2. The germline V gene encodes CDR1 SGHTA and CDR2 FQGNSA. The DNA for the CDR3 is TGTGCCAGCAGCCAGACTAGCGGGGGCACAGATACGCAGTATTTT. It translates to CASSQTSGGTDTQYF. The variable domain in full, with the rest retrieved from reference TRBV7-2 and TRBJ2-3, is GAGVSQSPSNKVTEKGKDVELRCDPISGHTALYWYRQSLGQGLEFLIYFQGNSAPDKSGLPSDRFSAERTGGSVSTLTIQRTQQEDSAVYLCASSQTSGGTDTQYFGPGTRLTVL.

V usage is TRBV7-2 and J usage is TRBJ2-7, with D possibly being TRBD1 (6 bases). Germline V gene data show CDR1 as SGHTA and CDR2 as FQGNSA. V lost 1 base to trimming and J lost 3 bases, with 10 bases between them. The CDR3 loop spans 14 amino acids. The CDR3 reads CASSLGQAVYEQYF. In DNA, the CDR3 is TGTGCCAGCAGCTTAGGACAGGCTGTCTACGAGCAGTACTTC.

V is TRBV5-4 and J is TRBJ2-5; 9 nucleotides align to TRBD1. The CDR3 spans 14 residues. Unmatched junction bases numbered 8, after V lost 4 bases and J lost 7 bases. CDR1 and CDR2 from the germline V gene are SGHNT and YYREEE (reference sequence). Here the CDR3 reads CASSLRTGEGTQYF. In DNA form, the CDR3 reads TGTGCCAGCAGCCTGAGGACAGGGGAGGGGACCCAGTACTTC.